These 24 T cell receptor beta chains were all obtained from the same sample, sequenced in a study of metastatic and nonmetastatic thyroid tumors. TCRdb used MiXCR to call clones anew from the PCR reads. The sample records about 92,000 clones, more than 13% being singletons. None of the patients had undergone any treatment ahead of thyroid surgery. Material: blood. Source of these receptors: a female donor with papillary thyroid cancer or a benign thyroid nodule (not recorded which). Some clones in this sample may be carry-over from other donors' samples.

Ten or more counts support this clone. The genes are TRBV6-1 and TRBJ1-5, with D uncertain. Trimming shortened V by 8 bases and J by 3 bases, and 8 bases separated the two germline ends. CDR1 MNHNS and CDR2 SASEGT come from the germline V gene. The length of the CDR3 is 12 residues. CDR3 residues: CASGIVNQPQHF. The CDR3 region has the DNA TGTGCCAGCGGAATAGTCAATCAGCCCCAGCATTTT.

Ten or more counts support this clone. The chain's CDR3 is CASTIPSRDTEAFF. The DNA for the CDR3 is TGTGCCAGCACGATCCCCAGTCGTGACACTGAAGCTTTCTTT. V gene TRBV7-9 combines with J gene TRBJ1-1; D gene uncertain. The ends were cut back, 7 bases at V and 3 bases at J, with 15 bases in the middle. The V gene's germline CDR1 is SEHNR and CDR2 FQNEAQ (reference sequence). This CDR3 comprises 14 residues.

This clone has just a few counts. This may come from a read error, since a much larger clone is one base off. The rearrangement links TRBV13 to TRBJ2-2; 7 nucleotides agree with TRBD1. Germline V CDR1 and CDR2: PRHDT, FYEKMQ (reference sequence). The V gene end was trimmed by 5 bases and the J gene end by 7 bases; junction bases not matched to a gene: 10. This CDR3 is built from 15 residues. In DNA, the CDR3 is TGTGCCAGCAGCAAGGACAGGTCAAGTAGCGGGGAGCTGTTTTTT. Its protein is CASSKDRSSSGELFF.

Worth noting for this clone: The missing conserved phenylalanine or tryptophan at the end of this CDR3 makes a read error likely. The chain couples TRBV28 to TRBJ2-1; the match to TRBD1 covers 8 bases. Trimming at V came to 1 base and at J to 6 bases, leaving 5 bases not matched to a gene. CDR1 MDHEN and CDR2 SYDVKM come from the germline V gene. The CDR3 loop spans 15 amino acids. The CDR3 DNA is TGTGCCAGCAGTTTATTTCAGGGGGCTCTCAATGAGCAGTTCCTC. It specifies CASSLFQGALNEQFL.

This clone occurred a few times. This clone may be a read error of a much larger clone one base away. The V and J genes are TRBV20-1 and TRBJ1-2; a weak D match, TRBD1 (5 bases). V gave up 3 bases and J gave up 4 bases, with 12 bases separating them. Germline V gives CDR1 DFQATT, CDR2 SNEGSKA (reference sequence). This CDR3 comprises 13 residues. CDR3: CSARGGKVYGYTF. The CDR3 DNA sequence: TGCAGTGCTAGGGGGGGGAAGGTCTATGGCTACACCTTC.

This clone has ten or more counts. This sample also contains other DNA sequences that code for the same CDR3. This rearrangement joins TRBV6-1 to TRBJ2-5; TRBD2 is a possible D gene (6 bases). The V end lost 5 bases, the J end lost 1 base, and 14 bases lay between the germline ends. Per germline, CDR1 MNHNS and CDR2 SASEGT. This CDR3 has 15 amino acids. The CDR3 is CASSIAGTLQETQYF. In DNA form, the CDR3 reads TGTGCCAGCAGTATCGCCGGGACTCTCCAAGAGACCCAGTACTTC.

This clone has a count of ten or more. This chain connects TRBV28 to TRBJ1-1; the D gene is possibly TRBD1 (5 bases). The CDR3 spans 14 residues. The ends were cut back, 3 bases at V and 0 bases at J, with 8 bases in the middle. From germline, CDR1 is MDHEN and CDR2 SYDVKM. The CDR3 is CASSLGGVNTEAFF. DNA of the CDR3: TGTGCCAGCAGTTTGGGAGGGGTGAACACTGAAGCTTTCTTT.

This clone was counted many times. V and J are TRBV29-1 and TRBJ2-7; D possibly corresponds to TRBD2 (5 bases). This CDR3 has 15 amino acids. The ends were cut back, 1 base at V and 2 bases at J, with 15 bases in the middle. From germline, CDR1 is SQVTM and CDR2 ANQGSEA. DNA of the CDR3: TGCAGCGTTGAAGCCCGGACTGGTGCAACCTACGAGCAGTACTTC. It is translated as CSVEARTGATYEQYF.

This clone was observed at least ten times. This chain joins TRBV5-1 and TRBJ1-2; D might be TRBD1 (6 bases). Per the germline V gene, CDR1 is SGHRS and CDR2 is YFSETQ. CDR3 length: 13 amino acids. Trimming removed 2 bases at V and 3 bases at J, with 8 bases between. The CDR3, as DNA: TGCGCCAGCAGCTTACAGGGAGACTATGGCTACACCTTC. Amino acid sequence: CASSLQGDYGYTF.

This clone came up a few times. Relative to the germline gene, one junction end is altered; a read error may explain this. The chain links TRBV10-2 to TRBJ2-5; 9 nucleotides align to TRBD1. Germline V gives CDR1 WSHSY, CDR2 SAAADI. CDR3 length equals 17 residues. CDR3 sequence (DNA): TGCGCCGGCAGTGGGACCCGGGACAGGGCTGGATGTGAGACCCAGTACTTC. It translates to CAGSGTRDRAGCETQYF.

This clone was seen ten or more times. As DNA, the CDR3 is TGCGCCAGCAGCCCCCGCGGGGGGGCCTACAATGAGCAGTTCTTC. This translates into CASSPRGGAYNEQFF. V is TRBV5-1 and J is TRBJ2-1, with 9 bases that match TRBD2. The V gene end was trimmed by 4 bases and the J gene end by 2 bases; junction bases not matched to a gene: 4. The CDR3 totals 15 residues. Germline V gene data show CDR1 as SGHRS and CDR2 as YFSETQ.

About this clone: A much larger clonotype is one base distant, so this may be a read error. Other DNA sequences within the sample encode an identical CDR3. CDR3 DNA sequence: TGTGCCAGCAGTATGGATCTCAGGGAAAAACTGTTTTTT. It encodes CASSMDLREKLFF. The J gene is TRBJ1-4, the V gene TRBV12-3 or TRBV12-4; D is uncertain. This CDR3 comprises 13 residues. Trimming took 5 bases from V and 8 from J, leaving 12 bases between them.

As to this clone: A read error may explain this, as a much larger clone is one base away. The chain is built from TRBV4-2 and TRBJ1-5; unclear D gene. The CDR3 length is 14 residues. Per the germline V gene, CDR1 is LGHNA and CDR2 is YNFKEQ. Between the trimmed V and J ends, which lost 0 bases and 5 bases, there was a span of 8 bases. Here the CDR3 DNA reads TGTGCCAGCAGCCAAGAGTATAGATATCAGCCCCAGCATTTT. This codes for CASSQEYRYQPQHF.

This clone was recorded at least ten times. The J gene is TRBJ1-1, the V gene TRBV2; D possibly corresponds to TRBD1 (5 bases). From germline, CDR1 is SNHLY and CDR2 FYNNEI. The CDR3 extends over 13 amino acids. V gave up 7 bases and J gave up 6 bases, with 15 bases separating them. The chain's CDR3 is CASTTGGPAEAFF. The DNA for the CDR3 is TGTGCCAGCACCACGGGGGGTCCCGCTGAAGCTTTCTTT.

This clone was seen at least ten times. The V and J genes are TRBV10-3 and TRBJ1-5; no reliable D call. V was pared by 2 bases and J by 3 bases, with 5 bases between. In germline, CDR1 is ENHRY, CDR2 SYGVKD. The CDR3 runs 13 residues. CDR3 residues: CAISEVDNQPQHF. CDR3 DNA sequence: TGTGCCATCAGTGAGGTCGACAATCAGCCCCAGCATTTT.

This clone turned up a few times. The chain has TRBV19 and TRBJ1-6; no clear D gene. From germline, CDR1 is LNHDA and CDR2 SQIVND (reference sequence). Trimming removed 6 bases from V and 6 bases from J, with 12 bases in between. The CDR3 is 14 amino acids. The CDR3 region has the DNA TGTGCCAGTAGGAGCCGGGAACCTAATTCACCCCTCCACTTT. Protein sequence: CASRSREPNSPLHF.

This clone was seen repeatedly, ten times or more. This chain connects TRBV30 to TRBJ1-3; no clear D. Germline lookup yields CDR1 GTSNPN and CDR2 SVGIG (reference sequence). Trimming stripped 4 bases from V and 0 bases from J, with 7 bases between. CDR3 size: 13 residues. In nucleotides, the CDR3 is TGTGCCTGGACGCCATACTCTGGAAACACCATATATTTT. Translated: CAWTPYSGNTIYF.

About this clone: A much larger clone differs from this one at a single base, so this may be a read error. The chain uses TRBV20-1 and TRBJ2-3, with D possibly called TRBD1 or TRBD2 (5 bases each). Trimming took 1 base from V and 5 from J, leaving 16 bases between them. CDR1 DFQATT and CDR2 SNEGSKA come from the germline V gene (reference sequence). The CDR3 is 15 amino acids. The CDR3 DNA reads TGCAGTGCTAGAGGGGTGCTCGGGGCGGAAGATACGCAGTATTTT. Translation: CSARGVLGAEDTQYF.

About this clone itself: At one boundary the junction diverges from the germline segment, which might be a read error. The chain uses TRBV25-1 and TRBJ1-4; the D gene is possibly TRBD1 (6 bases). Germline V gene sequence: CDR1 MGHDK, CDR2 SYGVNS. The CDR3 runs 16 residues. The CDR3 loop reads CARSDPGHGDNEELFF. In nucleotides, the CDR3 is TGTGCCAGAAGTGATCCGGGACACGGGGATAATGAAGAACTGTTTTTT.

This clone came up many times. The rearrangement links TRBV20-1 to TRBJ1-5; the match to TRBD1 covers 7 bases. This CDR3 has 13 amino acids. CDR1 is DFQATT, CDR2 SNEGSKA, per germline (reference sequence). With V trimmed by 3 bases and J by 3 bases, 2 bases remained unmatched. The CDR3 DNA reads as TGCAGTGCTAGGGGACAGACCAATCAGCCCCAGCATTTT. Residues: CSARGQTNQPQHF.

This clone was counted many times. CDR3 nucleotides: TGTGCCATCAGTGGGGGCTACGAGCAGTACTTC. It codes for CAISGGYEQYF. The chain is built from TRBV10-3 and TRBJ2-7; D call uncertain. V lost 4 bases, J lost 3 bases, and 4 bases lay in between. The CDR3 totals 11 residues. Per germline, CDR1 ENHRY and CDR2 SYGVKD.

Turning to this clone: A clone one base away is much larger, so this may be a read error. Other DNA sequences in this sample translate to the same CDR3. V is TRBV2 and J is TRBJ1-1, with 11 bases fitting TRBD1. J gave up 6 bases and V 6 bases, and 6 bases lay outside the gene matches. This CDR3 contains 14 residues. Germline V gives CDR1 SNHLY, CDR2 FYNNEI. Here the CDR3 DNA reads TGTGCCAGCAGCCGTGGACAGGGGGCGGCTGAAGCTTTCTTT. Amino acid sequence: CASSRGQGAAEAFF.

This clone was picked up many times. In the same sample, other DNA sequences code for this CDR3. The CDR3 protein is CASSRPGSTDTQYF. The DNA of the CDR3 is TGTGCCAGTAGCCGGCCAGGGAGCACAGATACGCAGTATTTT. This rearrangement joins TRBV12-3 or TRBV12-4 to TRBJ2-3; D might be TRBD1 (5 bases). Trimming removed 9 bases from V and 0 bases from J, with 13 bases in between. This CDR3 is built from 14 residues.

This clone was detected a few times. V and J are TRBV6-5 and TRBJ2-1; perhaps TRBD2 as D (5 bases). The CDR3 has 16 amino acids. Trimming pared 2 bases from V and 4 bases from J, leaving 15 bases between. From germline, CDR1 is MNHEY and CDR2 SVGAGI. This chain's CDR3 is CASSYRRTQKYNEQFF. The DNA of the CDR3 is TGTGCCAGCAGTTACAGACGGACTCAAAAATACAATGAGCAGTTCTTC.